The rows below give T cell receptor beta chains drawn from one sample of a study of CXCR3-negative and CXCR3-positive naive CD8 T cells. TCRdb re-called the 5' RACE reads, yielding one record per CDR3 amino acid sequence without DNA. Recorded for this sample: 150,000 or so distinct CDR3 sequences. Sequenced sample: naive CXCR3+ CD8+ T cells from blood. The source is a human donor in good health. Some clones in this sample may be carry-over from other donors' samples. CDR3s include the opening cysteine and the closing phenylalanine or tryptophan.

>TRBJ1-5|TRBV28
CASSRQMDQPQHF
>TRBJ2-7|TRBV5-1
CASSEGVGYEQYF
>TRBJ2-7|TRBV7-9
CASSLETAAYEQYF
>TRBJ2-7|TRBV4-3
CASSQDRTAHYEQYF
>TRBJ2-1|TRBV6-5
CASSYSIASSYNEQFF
>TRBJ2-1|TRBV2
CASSESVDHNEQFF
>TRBJ2-5|TRBV7-9
CASSPSEQGAAETQYF
>TRBJ2-1|TRBV28
CASKRSGRGRGEQFF
>TRBJ1-6|TRBV11-2
CASSVGRPSSYNSPLHF
>TRBJ1-4|TRBV5-1
CASSLGPEEKLFF
>TRBJ2-7|TRBV29-1
CSVEGLAGVNEQYF
>TRBJ2-7|TRBV14
CASSQAGTGGLYEQYF
>TRBJ2-7|TRBV5-1
CASSQDRGIYEQYF
>TRBJ2-2|TRBV9
CASSVASGLVGELFF
>TRBJ1-4|TRBV27
CASSLSDRVGEKLFF
>TRBJ1-4|TRBV5-1
CASSDGTGWTNEKLFF
>TRBJ1-2|TRBV7-9
CASSPETGFYGYTF
>TRBJ2-3|TRBV14
CASSHTRLAGCSDTQYF
>TRBJ2-1|TRBV25-1
CASSESGSYNEQFF
>TRBJ1-6|TRBV5-1
CASSLTETSPSYNSPLHF
>TRBJ2-1|TRBV28
CASSLLDSYNEQFF
>TRBJ2-1|TRBV29-1
CSVVGLAASSYNEQFF
>TRBJ2-7|TRBV7-9
CASIGTGYHEQYF
>TRBJ1-2|TRBV7-9
CASSSSQDTATYGYTF
>TRBJ2-1|TRBV4-3
CASSQRLVNEQFF
>TRBJ2-7|TRBV29-1
CSVDGGDRTYEQYF
>TRBJ1-4|TRBV7-9
CASSLWGQGYEKLFF
>TRBJ2-5|TRBV10-3
CAISETSGLAETQYF
>TRBJ2-3|TRBV4-1
CASSQVYGSTDTQYF
>TRBJ1-5|TRBV29-1
CSVTGGGSNQPQHF
>TRBJ1-4|TRBV29-1
CSVEDWGANEKLFF
>TRBJ2-1|TRBV5-6
CASSATGFSGAYNEQFF
>TRBJ2-7|TRBV5-5
CASSQPTERVSYEQYF
>TRBJ2-5|TRBV6-5
CASSPPALGLGELETQYF
>TRBJ2-5|TRBV5-1
CASSPGLAGMRGTQYF
>TRBJ2-1|TRBV4-3
CASSQDLAGGQDEQFF
>TRBJ2-7|TRBV29-1
CSVSPGLGHEQYF
>TRBJ1-1|TRBV20-1
CSARDFMENTEAFF
>TRBJ2-3|TRBV15
CATSREASTDTQYF
>TRBJ2-1|TRBV14
CASSQLLGREQFF
>TRBJ2-6|TRBV7-9
CASSFLSSGANVLTF
>TRBJ1-1|TRBV20-1
CSATPLGRGGTEAFF
>TRBJ2-2|TRBV4-3
CASSQDRYTARGQGNTGELFF
>TRBJ2-2|TRBV7-6
CASSSSGGVNTGELFF
>TRBJ2-1|TRBV12-3/TRBV12-4
CASSFSLWRHEQFF
>TRBJ2-5|TRBV5-4
CASSHFGGWGETQYF
>TRBJ1-2|TRBV7-9
CASSPGGRGNGYTF